These 19 T cell receptor beta chains share one sample of origin, sequenced in a study of T cell clonality in common variable immunodeficiency (dated by TCRdb to between 2014 and 2017). Libraries came from the immunoSEQ multiplex PCR assay. TCRdb took this table from immuneACCESS and kept in-frame rearrangements with V and J called. Such tables lack part of the clones; where checked against another copy, unresolved V genes explain under half of the gap, and the rest is unexplained. This sample was tabulated with 51,000 or so clones, among which there are no singletons. In total, the top ten clones hold 2% to 2.5% of the sample. The sequencing sample was made of peripheral blood mononuclear cells. The receptors shown here come from a person aged 18-70 years in good health.

This clone was seen ten or more times. The CDR3 is cut off 3 residues early in the read; its end comes from the germline J gene. J is TRBJ1-3 and V is TRBV2; maybe TRBD1 (5 bases). V gave up 0 bases and J gave up 7 bases, with 13 bases separating them. CDR1 is SNHLY, CDR2 FYNNEI, per germline. The CDR3 consists of 15 residues. Partial CDR3 DNA: TGTGCCAGCAGTGAAGCTGAAGGGGCAACGAACACC. Translation gives CASSEAEGATNT. The CDR3 in its entirety is CASSEAEGATNTIYF.

This clone was seen many times. The sequenced fragment ends 3 residues before the CDR3 boundary, so the rest is inferred from the germline J gene. V gene TRBV18 combines with J gene TRBJ2-1; D may be TRBD2 (6 bases). Germline CDR1 is KGHSH and CDR2 is LQKENI. This CDR3 has 12 amino acids. Trimming took off 2 bases at V and 8 bases at J, with 7 bases between the two ends. The CDR3 sequence: CASSPAGYEQFF. The covered CDR3 bases are TGTGCCAGCTCACCAGCGGGATATGAG.

This clone has a count of ten or more. Read coverage stops 3 residues before the CDR3 terminus; the germline J gene supplies the remainder. V gene TRBV2 combines with J gene TRBJ2-1, with 7 nucleotides matching TRBD2. Trimming removed 8 bases from V and 6 bases from J; junction bases left unmatched: 7. Germline assignment: CDR1 SNHLY and CDR2 FYNNEI. The CDR3 contains 13 residues. The part of the CDR3 DNA that was read is TGTGCCAGCGATCGGGACTACTTCAATGAG. Translation: CASDRDYFNE. The whole CDR3 is CASDRDYFNEQFF.

This clone was recorded at least ten times. The read terminates 3 residues before the CDR3 end, so the remaining end is supplied by the germline J gene. The chain recombines TRBV13 with TRBJ2-7, with D maybe TRBD2 (6 bases). V lost 5 bases and J lost 2, with 16 bases in between. The CDR3 consists of 15 residues. The germline V gene has CDR1 PRHDT and CDR2 FYEKMQ (reference sequence). The CDR3 here is CASSGRGGPTYEQYF. Partial CDR3 DNA: TGTGCCAGCAGCGGCCGGGGAGGCCCCACCTACGAG.

This clone came up many times. The missing CDR3 end, 3 residues past where the read stops, is filled in from the germline J gene. The chain links TRBV7-9 to TRBJ1-6; D unclear. Trimming took 2 bases from V and 7 from J, leaving 9 bases between them. CDR1 and CDR2 from the germline V gene are SEHNR and FQNEAQ (reference sequence). This CDR3 contains 14 residues. Partial CDR3 DNA: TGTGCCAGCAGCTTATATACCGGGAATTCACCC. Its protein is CASSLYTGNSP. In full, the CDR3 is CASSLYTGNSPLHF.

To note about this clone: A junction end diverges from the germline sequence, so it may reflect a read error. The part of the CDR3 DNA that was read is TGTGCCAGAAGCCTCGGACTAGCGGACTACTATGAG. Its protein is CARSLGLADYYE. The entire CDR3 is CARSLGLADYYEQFF. This chain uses TRBV5-3 with TRBJ2-1; 10 bases are a match to TRBD2. The read terminates 3 residues ahead of where the CDR3 ends, so the germline J gene completes it. TRBV5-3 is known as an ORF, though its function is uncertain. The CDR3 loop spans 15 amino acids.

This clone was seen ten or more times. The read comes to an end 3 residues before the CDR3 does, leaving the germline J gene to fill in the end. The chain combines TRBV5-1 with TRBJ1-6, with D unclear. CDR1 and CDR2 from the germline V gene are SGHRS and YFSETQ. The CDR3 is 14 amino acids. Trimming took 1 base from V and 8 from J, leaving 10 bases between them. The covered CDR3 bases are TGCGCCAGCAGCTTGCGCGGGGAAGATTCACCC. Its protein is CASSLRGEDSP. The whole CDR3 region reads CASSLRGEDSPLHF.

This clone came up a few times. The CDR3 end is not reached by the read, which stops 3 residues before it; the germline J gene fills it in. The V gene is TRBV18, the J gene TRBJ1-5; no clear D. Trimming pared 3 bases from V and 7 bases from J, leaving 10 bases between. The CDR3 runs 13 residues. CDR1 and CDR2 from the germline V gene are KGHSH and LQKENI. This CDR3 reads CASSPYPEQPQHF. The sequenced part of the CDR3 DNA is TGTGCCAGCTCACCCTATCCCGAACAGCCC.

The sample holds many counts of this clone. The read is 3 residues too short to cover the CDR3 end, so that end is filled in from the germline J gene. The chain links TRBV7-2 to TRBJ2-7, with TRBD2 matching over 8 bases. This CDR3 has 15 amino acids. After removal of 5 bases from V and 1 base from J, the junction contained 7 bases not matched to a gene. Germline CDR1 and CDR2: SGHTA and FQGNSA. This chain's CDR3 is CASSLGTSRSYEQYF. The DNA read from the CDR3 is TGTGCCAGCAGCCTTGGGACTAGTCGGTCCTACGAG.

As for this clone: From the germline J gene comes the end of the CDR3, since the read stops 3 residues before it. The chain has TRBV13 and TRBJ1-6; possibly TRBD1 for D (6 bases). The CDR3 runs to 14 residues. Germline V gives CDR1 PRHDT, CDR2 FYEKMQ (reference sequence). Between the trimmed V and J ends, which lost 2 bases and 6 bases, there was a span of 8 bases. The CDR3 reads CASSLRGFNSPLHF. CDR3 DNA (partial): TGTGCCAGCAGCTTAAGGGGGTTTAATTCACCC.

Comment on this clone: The CDR3 end is not reached by the read, which stops 3 residues before it; the germline J gene fills it in. The J gene is TRBJ1-1, the V gene TRBV11-3; 9 bases align to TRBD1. This CDR3 region has 13 residues. CDR1 SGHNT and CDR2 YENEEA come from the germline V gene. Unmatched junction bases numbered 4, after V lost 5 bases and J lost 6 bases. The CDR3 sequence is CASSLGTGSEAFF. Incomplete CDR3 DNA: TGTGCCAGCAGCCTAGGGACAGGGTCTGAA.

This clone was seen many times. The read terminates 3 residues before the CDR3 end, so the remaining end is supplied by the germline J gene. The chain carries TRBV5-1 and TRBJ2-3; the D gene is possibly TRBD1 (6 bases). CDR1 SGHRS and CDR2 YFSETQ come from the germline V gene. The CDR3 has 15 amino acids. Deletions cut 4 bases from V and 0 bases from J, with 12 bases between. The part of the CDR3 DNA that was read is TGCGCCAGCAGCCCCGGCGGACAGAGCACAGATACG. It translates to CASSPGGQSTDT. The complete CDR3 protein is CASSPGGQSTDTQYF.

This clone was observed a few times. The read finishes 3 residues shy of the CDR3 end, and the germline J gene is used to complete it. This sequence joins TRBV18 and TRBJ1-1; D uncertain. Germline CDR1 is KGHSH and CDR2 is LQKENI. This CDR3 is 13 amino acids long. CDR3 DNA (partial): TGTGCCAGCTCACCTCCTCGGGTCCTCGAA. This translates into CASSPPRVLE. The CDR3, in full, reads CASSPPRVLEAFF. Complete variable domain (other parts from reference TRBV18 and TRBJ1-1): NAGVMQNPRHLVRRRGQEARLRCSPMKGHSHVYWYRQLPEEGLKFMVYLQKENIIDESGMPKERFSAEFPKEGPSILRIQQVVRGDSAAYFCASSPPRVLEAFFGQGTRLTVV.

Comments on this clone: From the germline J gene comes the end of the CDR3, since the read stops 3 residues before it. The V call is TRBV19, the J call TRBJ1-4; weak D call: TRBD1 (5 bases). The CDR3 loop spans 13 amino acids. Germline CDR1 is LNHDA and CDR2 is SQIVND (reference sequence). CDR3 bases read: TGTGCCAGTAGTATCCAGGGTGGTTCACCA. This encodes CASSIQGGSP. The entire CDR3 protein reads CASSIQGGSPLFF.

Ten or more counts support this clone. The sequenced CDR3 bases are TGTGCCAGCAGCCACTTGACAGAGAAA. This codes for CASSHLTEK. The CDR3 in full is CASSHLTEKAFF. The rearrangement links TRBV7-3 to TRBJ1-1; tentative D call: TRBD1 (5 bases). The read falls 3 residues short of the CDR3 end, and the missing part is taken from the germline J gene. Germline CDR1 SGHTA, CDR2 FQGTGA. The CDR3 spans 12 residues.

This clone was counted at least ten times. The read ends 3 residues before the CDR3 terminus; that terminus is restored from the germline J gene. The chain couples TRBV30 to TRBJ1-4; D is unresolved. Trimming cost V 3 bases and J 5 bases, with 4 bases left between them. The CDR3 spans 11 residues. Germline V gene sequence: CDR1 GTSNPN, CDR2 SVGIG (reference sequence). The CDR3 here is CAWSGNEKLFF. CDR3 DNA (partial): TGTGCCTGGAGCGGGAATGAAAAA.

This clone occurred many times. From the germline J gene comes the end of the CDR3, since the read stops 3 residues before it. This chain connects TRBV20-1 to TRBJ2-1; 7 nucleotides line up with TRBD1. The trim removed 6 bases at V and 5 bases at J, leaving 22 bases unmatched. CDR1 is DFQATT and CDR2 is SNEGSKA in the germline V gene (reference sequence). This CDR3 has 18 amino acids. The CDR3 loop is CSASSLRGQPLSDNEQFF. The CDR3 bases that were read are TGCAGTGCCAGTAGTCTTAGGGGACAGCCGTTGTCGGACAATGAG.

Note on this clone: The CDR3 end falls 3 residues outside the read, so it is completed with the germline J gene. The genes are TRBV18 and TRBJ1-2, with D unclear. The CDR3 has 16 residues. Germline V gene sequence: CDR1 KGHSH, CDR2 LQKENI. The CDR3 reads CASSPPQEWVKGDYTF. CDR3 bases read: TGTGCCAGCTCACCACCTCAGGAATGGGTCAAGGGTGAC.

The sample holds many counts of this clone. The sequenced fragment ends 3 residues before the CDR3 boundary, so the rest is inferred from the germline J gene. V usage is TRBV27 and J usage is TRBJ1-3; the match to TRBD1 covers 10 bases. The trim removed 5 bases at V and 8 bases at J, leaving 12 bases unmatched. The CDR3 extends over 16 amino acids. Germline CDR1 is MNHEY and CDR2 is SMNVEV (reference sequence). CDR3 amino acids: CASSAKGTGVPDTIYF. The CDR3 bases that were read are TGTGCCAGCAGTGCGAAAGGGACAGGGGTTCCGGACACC.